These 5 T cell receptor beta chains came from one sample sequenced in a study of CD4+ T cells in melanoma. The data were produced by immunoSEQ multiplex PCR, yet TCRdb's version contains in-frame clones alone and is incomplete. The sample has 40,000 to 50,000 clones, roughly 89% seen once. The sequencing sample was made of peripheral blood. All receptors come from a human donor with melanoma.

This clone was counted a few times. This rearrangement joins TRBV6-6 to TRBJ2-3, with 13 bases aligning to TRBD2. After removal of 5 bases from V and 5 bases from J, the junction contained 4 bases not matched to a gene. CDR3 size: 15 residues. Germline-derived CDR1 and CDR2 are MNHNY and SVGAGI (reference sequence). CDR3 in DNA: TGTGCCAGCAGTACTAGCGGGGGGGCCTTAGATACGCAGTATTTT. This codes for CASSTSGGALDTQYF.

The rearrangement joins TRBV11-1 to TRBJ2-7, with 7 bases identical to TRBD1. Per germline, CDR1 SGHAT and CDR2 FQDESV (reference sequence). With 3 bases clipped from V and 4 bases from J, the junction kept 9 bases outside the gene matches. The CDR3 sequence is 15 residues long. CDR3 nucleotide sequence: TGTGCCAGCAGCTTGGATACCGGGACAGTTTACGAGCAGTACTTC. Translated, it gives CASSLDTGTVYEQYF.

The table lists this clone with a count of one. The chain uses TRBV5-1 and TRBJ2-7; 7 positions agree with TRBD1. CDR3 length: 14 amino acids. Trimming removed 5 bases from V and 3 bases from J; junction bases left unmatched: 8. Per the germline V gene, CDR1 is SGHRS and CDR2 is YFSETQ. The DNA for the CDR3 is TGCGCCAGCAGTTGGACAGGTCGGGGCTACGAGCAGTACTTC. It is translated as CASSWTGRGYEQYF.

The chain uses TRBV5-1 and TRBJ2-2; D is possibly TRBD2 (6 bases). Germline V lookup: CDR1 SGHRS, CDR2 YFSETQ. The CDR3 totals 15 residues. V lost 3 bases, J lost 3 bases, and 12 bases lay in between. The CDR3 protein is CASSSRGGDTGELFF. In DNA form, the CDR3 reads TGCGCCAGCAGCTCGCGGGGTGGCGACACCGGGGAGCTGTTTTTT.

This chain joins TRBV9 and TRBJ2-5, with D uncertain. Germline loops: CDR1 SGDLS, CDR2 YYNGEE. V lost 1 base to trimming and J lost 2 bases, with 6 bases between them. There are 13 residues in the CDR3. This chain's CDR3 is CASSVSSQETQYF. The CDR3 DNA is TGTGCCAGCAGCGTATCGTCGCAAGAGACCCAGTACTTC.